This paragraph reports one TCR beta chain. What it binds is unknown. The sample belongs to a study of cytomegalovirus exposure and HLA in healthy donors. Study findings and constraints: Sequencing had likely introduced a cluster of highly shared sequence variants as an artifact. Accurate predictions that matched the HLA-A and HLA-B alleles of most subjects were reportedly made from TCR beta sequences. Prior analysis indicated that the majority of TCR beta V segments exhibited productivity approximately 87% or approximately 30% of the time. In vitro checks showed that a few CMV-associated chains really do target CMV antigens.

Vbeta (60) and Jbeta (13) primers were used in the PCR. Clones were sequenced by immunoSEQ multiplex PCR, and TCRdb holds only the in-frame ones, with some missing. This repertoire includes roughly 220,000 clones. CDR3 length equals 14 residues. V gave up 1 base and J gave up 1 base, with 8 bases separating them. CDR1 and CDR2 (germline): SEHNR, FQNEAQ (reference sequence). The sequence was collected from a girl aged 2 to 9 in good health and CMV-seropositive. The sequencing input was PBMCs. V is TRBV7-9 and J is TRBJ2-7, with D possibly matching TRBD1 (5 bases). DNA for the CDR3: TGTGCCAGCAGCTTAGGTGCAGGGTCCTACGAGCAGTACTTC. It encodes CASSLGAGSYEQYF.